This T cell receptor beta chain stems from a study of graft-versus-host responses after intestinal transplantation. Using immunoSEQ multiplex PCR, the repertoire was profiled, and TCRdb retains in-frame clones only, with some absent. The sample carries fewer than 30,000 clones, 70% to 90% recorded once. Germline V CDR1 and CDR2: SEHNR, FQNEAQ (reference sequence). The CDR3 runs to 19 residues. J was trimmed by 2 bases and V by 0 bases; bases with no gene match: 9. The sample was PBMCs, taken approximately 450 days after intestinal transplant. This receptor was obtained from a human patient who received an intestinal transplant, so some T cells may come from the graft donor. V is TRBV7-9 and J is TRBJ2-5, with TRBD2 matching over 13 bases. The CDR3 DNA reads TGTGCCAGCAGCTTAGCCGGGACCCGGGGACTAGCGGGGCAAGAGACCCAGTACTTC. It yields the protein CASSLAGTRGLAGQETQYF.